Each of the 23 T cell receptor beta chains below was sequenced from the same sample in a study of T cells in Graves' hyperthyroidism and ophthalmopathy. What was amplified from RNA transcripts were TCR beta CDR3 regions. Primed by the HTBI set, a first-round RT-PCR was run on the TCR CDR3. From the multiplex PCR reads, TCRdb called clonotypes with MiXCR, one entry per CDR3 protein. Of roughly 500,000 distinct CDR3 sequences listed, 24% are singletons. The sequenced material came from blood. Receptor source: a woman between 25 and 40 years old with Graves' ophthalmopathy.

The chain uses TRBV4-2 and TRBJ1-2, with 10 bases aligning to TRBD1. Germline CDR1 LGHNA, CDR2 YNFKEQ. There are 15 residues in the CDR3. The J segment lost 8 bases and the V segment lost 4 bases, leaving 10 bases of the junction unmatched. The DNA of the CDR3 is TGTGCCAGCAGCCGCGCGACAGGGGGCGTATTGGGCTACACCTTC. Protein: CASSRATGGVLGYTF.

This clonotype was picked up many times. This chain links TRBV12-3 or TRBV12-4 with TRBJ2-5; TRBD2 might be the D (6 bases). V was clipped by 7 bases and J by 5 bases, with 14 bases between them. The CDR3 has 13 residues. The CDR3 here is CASTLGGGETQYF. The CDR3 nucleotides read TGTGCCAGCACCTTAGGTGGAGGGGAGACCCAGTACTTC.

This clonotype came up a few times. The chain joins TRBV28 to TRBJ2-7; a weak D match, TRBD2 (6 bases). In germline, CDR1 is MDHEN, CDR2 SYDVKM. The V end lost 2 bases, the J end lost 0 bases, and 14 bases lay between the germline ends. The CDR3 sequence is 16 residues long. The CDR3 is CASSLIESRDSYEQYF. The CDR3 bases are TGTGCCAGCAGTTTAATCGAGTCGCGGGACTCCTACGAGCAGTACTTC.

This clonotype was found many times. V is TRBV28 and J is TRBJ2-7; TRBD1 matches 7 bases. CDR3 length equals 15 residues. The V segment lost 2 bases and the J segment 2 bases; nucleotides outside the gene matches: 6. Per the germline V gene, CDR1 is MDHEN and CDR2 is SYDVKM. The CDR3 nucleotides read TGTGCCAGCAGTTTACCGGACAGGATCGCCTACGAGCAGTACTTC. This codes for CASSLPDRIAYEQYF.

This clonotype showed up many times. The chain combines TRBV6-1 with TRBJ2-5, with 8 bases that match TRBD1. The CDR3 extends over 12 amino acids. Germline CDR1 reads MNHNS; CDR2 reads SASEGT. Unmatched junction bases numbered 2, after V lost 6 bases and J lost 5 bases. The CDR3 DNA follows: TGTGCCAGCAGAAGACAGGGGGAGACCCAGTACTTC. It specifies CASRRQGETQYF.

The chain has TRBV6-5 and TRBJ2-7, with D possibly called TRBD1 or TRBD2 (5 bases each). This CDR3 is 15 amino acids long. V was clipped by 2 bases and J by 2 bases, with 13 bases between them. Germline values: CDR1 MNHEY, CDR2 SVGAGI. The CDR3 nucleotides are TGTGCCAGCAGTTACGGCGGCTTGGGACCCTACGAGCAGTACTTC. The encoded protein is CASSYGGLGPYEQYF.

This clonotype showed up just a few times. The genes are TRBV18 and TRBJ1-1, with D unclear. This CDR3 contains 12 residues. V dropped 6 bases and J dropped 3 bases, with 8 bases sitting between them. From germline, CDR1 is KGHSH and CDR2 LQKENI. The CDR3 DNA reads TGTGCCAGCTCCCCCCCGGACACTGAAGCTTTCTTT. Translation: CASSPPDTEAFF.

This clonotype has a count of ten or more. CDR3 protein: CASRETEPIYGYTF. The CDR3 DNA reads as TGTGCCAGCAGAGAGACAGAACCTATCTATGGCTACACCTTC. V usage is TRBV18 and J usage is TRBJ1-2, with D perhaps TRBD1 (5 bases). The ends were cut back, 8 bases at V and 4 bases at J, with 17 bases in the middle. Germline V gives CDR1 KGHSH, CDR2 LQKENI. The CDR3 has 14 residues.

This clonotype was counted a few times. V and J are TRBV29-1 and TRBJ2-7; the match to TRBD1 covers 9 bases. This CDR3 has 14 amino acids. V trimming: 7 bases; J trimming: 3 bases; junction bases outside the gene matches: 10. Germline values: CDR1 SQVTM, CDR2 ANQGSEA. The CDR3 DNA is TGCAGCGCCCTGACAGGGGGAAAAGTCTACGAGCAGTACTTC. Translating gives CSALTGGKVYEQYF.

This clonotype was observed many times. The V call is TRBV6-2 or TRBV6-3, the J call TRBJ2-2; D not certain. Germline V gene lookup returns CDR1 MNHEY and CDR2 SVGEGT. V lost 2 bases and J lost 0, with 7 bases in between. The CDR3 is made up of 15 amino acids. DNA for the CDR3: TGTGCCAGCAGTTACAAGGTCGCGAACACCGGGGAGCTGTTTTTT. This sequence encodes CASSYKVANTGELFF.

This clonotype showed up many times. V is TRBV6-2 or TRBV6-3 and J is TRBJ2-7, with D possibly matching TRBD1 (5 bases). In germline, CDR1 is MNHEY, CDR2 SVGEGT. This CDR3 spans 14 amino acids. V was cut by 6 bases and J by 1 base, with 13 bases left in between. CDR3 nucleotide sequence: TGTGCCAGCAGCCGGACACAAGCTTCCTACGAGCAGTACTTC. Protein: CASSRTQASYEQYF.

This clonotype was observed a few times. The chain employs TRBV6-5 and TRBJ1-1; D gene uncertain. Trimming cost V 3 bases and J 4 bases, with 9 bases left between them. The CDR3 has 13 amino acids. Germline V gene lookup returns CDR1 MNHEY and CDR2 SVGAGI. The CDR3 DNA follows: TGTGCCAGCAGTTATAGGGTGCTCACTGAAGCTTTCTTT. Translating it yields CASSYRVLTEAFF.

This clonotype showed up many times. V gene TRBV6-1 combines with J gene TRBJ1-1; 7 positions agree with TRBD1. CDR1 is MNHNS and CDR2 is SASEGT in the germline V gene. The CDR3 has 16 residues. With 2 bases clipped from V and 1 base from J, the junction kept 7 bases outside the gene matches. The CDR3 DNA reads as TGTGCCAGCAGTGAACAAGAGACAGGGAAGAACACTGAAGCTTTCTTT. Translation: CASSEQETGKNTEAFF.

This clonotype was seen ten or more times. The rearrangement uses TRBV19 and TRBJ2-2, with 9 positions matching TRBD1. Trimming removed 5 bases from V and 5 bases from J; junction bases left unmatched: 3. CDR1 and CDR2 (germline): LNHDA, SQIVND (reference sequence). This CDR3 is 14 amino acids long. The CDR3 region has the DNA TGTGCCAGTAGTTTCGACAGGGGGACCGGGGAGCTGTTTTTT. Its protein product is CASSFDRGTGELFF.

V usage is TRBV5-4 and J usage is TRBJ2-5; TRBD1 matches 9 bases. This CDR3 region has 15 residues. From germline, CDR1 is SGHNT and CDR2 YYREEE (reference sequence). With V trimmed by 4 bases and J by 4 bases, 8 bases remained unmatched. In DNA, the CDR3 is TGTGCCAGCAGCATGAGACTACAGGGGGCAGAGACCCAGTACTTC. Its protein is CASSMRLQGAETQYF.

CDR3 loop: CASSPKNNQPQHF. The CDR3 DNA reads as TGTGCCAGTAGTCCCAAGAACAATCAGCCCCAGCATTTT. The rearrangement uses TRBV19 and TRBJ1-5; unclear D gene. This CDR3 contains 13 residues. Germline-derived CDR1 and CDR2 are LNHDA and SQIVND (reference sequence). V was clipped by 5 bases and J by 3 bases, with 8 bases between them.

This clonotype appeared many times. The chain is built from TRBV3-1 and TRBJ1-5; 8 bases align to TRBD1. The CDR3 sequence is 13 residues long. Germline loops: CDR1 LGHDT, CDR2 YNNKEL (reference sequence). V trimming: 3 bases; J trimming: 11 bases; junction bases outside the gene matches: 6. The CDR3 bases are TGTGCCAGCAGCCAGAGCGGGACAGGTACCCAGCATTTT. This codes for CASSQSGTGTQHF.

The chain is built from TRBV11-2 and TRBJ1-2, with D uncertain. From germline, CDR1 is SGHAT and CDR2 FQNNGV. The germline V and J ends were trimmed by 4 bases and 8 bases, with 17 bases remaining between them. The CDR3 length is 14 residues. The CDR3 region is CASSSGAPDRGYTF. The DNA of the CDR3 is TGTGCCAGCAGCTCCGGCGCACCAGACCGGGGCTACACCTTC.

The chain is built from TRBV4-1 and TRBJ1-5; D perhaps matches TRBD1 (6 bases). This CDR3 region has 15 residues. CDR1 is MGHRA, CDR2 YSYEKL, per germline. V was cut by 3 bases and J by 11 bases, with 20 bases left in between. CDR3 amino acids: CASSQAIIGGDTQHF. The CDR3, as DNA: TGCGCCAGCAGCCAGGCCATCATTGGTGGGGACACCCAGCATTTT.

This clonotype was detected ten times or more. The CDR3: CASSLQGYGNTIYF. CDR3 bases: TGTGCCAGCAGTTTACAGGGTTACGGAAACACCATATATTTT. The chain links TRBV12-3 or TRBV12-4 to TRBJ1-3; maybe TRBD1 (5 bases). Trimming took 2 bases from V and 4 from J, leaving 9 bases between them. CDR3 length: 14 amino acids.

The chain couples TRBV12-3 or TRBV12-4 to TRBJ1-2, with D tentatively TRBD1 (5 bases). With 3 bases removed from V and 2 bases from J, the gap between germline ends came to 10 bases. This CDR3 contains 14 residues. CDR3 bases: TGTGCCAGCAGTTTGTGGGGCGAGAACTATGGCTACACCTTC. Protein sequence: CASSLWGENYGYTF.

Ten or more counts support this clonotype. The chain recombines TRBV2 with TRBJ1-1; D is uncertain. Trimming removed 2 bases from V and 7 bases from J, with 11 bases in between. CDR3 size: 13 residues. CDR1 and CDR2 (germline): SNHLY, FYNNEI. This CDR3 is CASSELGSLEAFF. The CDR3 coding sequence is TGTGCCAGCAGTGAATTGGGGTCCCTTGAAGCTTTCTTT.

There are a few counts of this clonotype. At one end, the junction sequence differs from germline, possibly due to a read error. The V call is TRBV5-1, the J call TRBJ2-4; tentative D call: TRBD2 (5 bases). Germline CDR1 and CDR2: SGHRS and YFSETQ. The CDR3 runs 15 residues. The CDR3 loop is CASRRTGLAKNIKYF. The CDR3 DNA is TGCGCCAGCCGTCGAACGGGGTTAGCCAAAAACATTAAGTACTTC.